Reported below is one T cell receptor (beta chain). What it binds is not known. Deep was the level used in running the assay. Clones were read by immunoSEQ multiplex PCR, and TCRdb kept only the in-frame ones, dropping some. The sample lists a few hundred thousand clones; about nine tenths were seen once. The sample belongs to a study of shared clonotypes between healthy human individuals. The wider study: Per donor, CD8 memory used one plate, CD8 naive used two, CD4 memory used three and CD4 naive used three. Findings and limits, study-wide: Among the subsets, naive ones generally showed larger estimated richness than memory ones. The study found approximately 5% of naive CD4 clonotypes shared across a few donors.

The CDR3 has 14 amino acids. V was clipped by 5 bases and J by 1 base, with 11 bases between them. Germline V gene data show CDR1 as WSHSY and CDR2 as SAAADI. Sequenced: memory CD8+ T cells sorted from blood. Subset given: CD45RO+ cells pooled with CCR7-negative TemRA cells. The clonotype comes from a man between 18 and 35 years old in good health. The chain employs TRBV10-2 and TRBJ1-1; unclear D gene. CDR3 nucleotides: TGCGCCAGCAGTATCTCCGAAGCGAACACTGAAGCTTTCTTT. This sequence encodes CASSISEANTEAFF.